Here is one TCR beta chain with its context. These data originate in a study of T cells in Graves' hyperthyroidism and ophthalmopathy. The germline CDR1 and CDR2 sequences are SGHRS and YFSETQ. The CDR3 loop spans 14 amino acids. V lost 3 bases to trimming and J lost 2 bases, with 11 bases between them. Around 10 ml of fresh peripheral blood supplied the PBMCs. Researchers amplified the TCR beta CDR3 regions from RNA transcripts. The study used the HTBI primer set for a first-round RT-PCR of the TCR CDR3. TCRdb passed the multiplex PCR reads through MiXCR, listing each CDR3 protein once. The sample consists of a few hundred thousand distinct CDR3 sequences, roughly 19% of them appearing once.

This chain connects TRBV5-1 to TRBJ2-5, with a weak D call TRBD1 (6 bases). This TCR came from a man in his fifties or sixties with Graves' ophthalmopathy. The material sequenced was blood. The CDR3 sequence: CASSSLGGQETQYF. The CDR3 coding sequence is TGCGCCAGCAGCTCCCTAGGGGGTCAAGAGACCCAGTACTTC.